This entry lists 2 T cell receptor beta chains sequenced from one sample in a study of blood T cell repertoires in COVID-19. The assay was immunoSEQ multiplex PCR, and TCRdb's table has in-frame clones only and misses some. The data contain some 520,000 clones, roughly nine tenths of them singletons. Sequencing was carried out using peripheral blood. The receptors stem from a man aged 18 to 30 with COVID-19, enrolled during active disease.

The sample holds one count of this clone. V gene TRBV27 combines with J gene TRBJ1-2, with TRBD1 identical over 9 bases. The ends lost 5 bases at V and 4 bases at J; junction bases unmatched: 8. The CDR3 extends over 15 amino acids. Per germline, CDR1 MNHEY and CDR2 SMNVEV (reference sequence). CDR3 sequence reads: CASSPDRGTIYGYTF. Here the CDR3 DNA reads TGTGCCAGCAGTCCGGACAGGGGTACTATCTATGGCTACACCTTC.

CDR3 bases: TGCGCCAGCAGTGAGTCCCTAGCGGGTGGCTCGTACGAGCAGTACTTC. Amino acids: CASSESLAGGSYEQYF. The chain employs TRBV10-1 and TRBJ2-7; 8 positions agree with TRBD2. J was trimmed by 4 bases and V by 0 bases; bases with no gene match: 8. The CDR3 runs to 16 residues. Germline loops: CDR1 WNHNN, CDR2 SYGVQD (reference sequence).